This TCR beta chain was captured by sequencing in a study of blood T cells in healthy people across ages (dated by TCRdb to the mid-2010s). General notes on the study: Template switching captured roughly one uniquely barcoded TCR beta cDNA molecule per two T cells in model experiments. To track age-related changes in TCR beta repertoire diversity, the study relied on deep sequencing normalized with unique cDNA molecular identifiers. The donors were split into four age groups: young (average about 16 years), middle-aged (roughly 39), aged (62) and long-lived (more than 80). For two donors (one aged 18 to 30 and one aged 80 or older), the study analyzed two additional independent replicas of 1 million unique cDNA reads from the same blood draw.

The study at large found these results: Since profiling was done on bulk unsorted PBMCs, naive and antigen-experienced compartments could not be conclusively compared. Donor CMV infection status was unknown, potentially confounding age-related changes in expanded clonotypes. As age increased, observed TCR beta diversity per million T cells dropped in a roughly linear way, and a significant reduction was already evident by age 40. Estimates of total diversity based on one million sequenced T cells were considered lower bounds and underestimates. The long-lived group showed more naive CD4+ T cells, fewer expanded clones and increased TCR diversity than the aged group, suggesting age selection. Observed TCR beta diversity correlated strongly with the percentage of naive T cells measured by flow cytometry.

This clonotype was found a few times. Its antigen is still unknown. Per-base quality was not reported, and no clone a single base away is much larger than it. The library relied on 5' RACE. TCRdb records Illumina HiSeq 2500 as the sequencer. A second roughly 7 to 12 cycle PCR used a sample-barcoded 5' primer and a J-beta primer mix. Each TCR beta cDNA molecule received a unique molecular identifier from a template-switch 5' adaptor carrying 12 random nucleotides. Each sample yielded at least 3 million CDR3-containing paired-end reads. The Mint cDNA synthesis kit, primed by a TRBC-specific oligonucleotide, was used to synthesize first-strand cDNA from all RNA. All cDNA was treated with uracil-DNA glycosylase and then went through a first 18-cycle PCR with the universal primers M1SS and BC2_uni_R. Per the source publication's procedure: For normalization, 1 million high-quality reads were randomly selected from each sample, with every read carrying a distinct molecular identifier. Instead of being binned into consensus sequences, reads with shared molecular identifiers were discarded. MiTCR, run with a Q25 quality threshold and the strictest error-elimination algorithm, handled CDR3 identification, clonotype clustering and error correction. A nonparametric unseen species model with Euler transformation was used to estimate a lower bound on total TCR beta diversity. The public reads were run again by TCRdb, first through fastp at Q25 and then through MiXCR, and only productive beta chains were kept. Each CDR3 protein appears once, grouped with its most common genes and DNA. None of the V and J calls come from the authors' own analysis; TCRdb made them. Counted in this sample were 900,000 to 950,000 distinct CDR3 sequences; 25% to 30% of them appeared once. The ten largest clones capture approximately 10% of the sample.

Systemically healthy Caucasian individuals from Russia, approximately 39 in total and aged about 6 to 95 years, were included as donors. Around 10 milliliters of peripheral blood were drawn from each donor into EDTA-treated Vacutainer tubes. Ficoll-Paque density-gradient centrifugation was used to isolate PBMCs, with at least 6 million obtained per sample. Total RNA, at least 5 micrograms per sample, was extracted from PBMCs with Trizol reagent. The percentages of naive CD45RAhigh/CD27high T cells were determined by flow cytometry on a PBMC aliquot from every donor. According to the germline V gene (reference sequence), CDR1 reads DFQATT and CDR2 reads SNEGSKA. CDR3 length: 15 amino acids, cysteine to phenylalanine. The CDR3 DNA has 45 bases and is translated from base 1. Deletion took 0 bases off V and 5 bases off J, with a span of 16 bases between the germline ends. The data were also submitted as part of a second study, on T cells of mothers and their children. That second report states: Donors were nine systemically healthy Caucasian individuals: three mothers and their six children. cDNA synthesis consumed the entire amount of extracted RNA, loaded at around 1.5 ug RNA in each 15 ul reaction. Sample barcodes and 2-4 random nucleotides were added via the M1S primer in the second PCR. More than 8 million TCR beta CDR3 reads were obtained from each mother, and several million reads were obtained from each child. TCR recombination output is similarly shaped by thymic selection in related and unrelated pairs, with a minor effect exerted by inherited differences. Normalized repertoire overlap was always slightly but never significantly higher in related than unrelated mother-child pairs. Persistent microchimeric T cell clones were not detected, at a sensitivity of about 99 clones per million clonotypes. The study used deep NGS to compare TCR beta repertoires of mothers and children, seeking features distinguishing related mother-child pairs from unrelated individuals. On average, the children were approximately 11 +/- 4 years old, while the mothers were approximately 41 +/- 4 years old. Libraries were sequenced on Illumina HiSeq 2000 with 100+100 nt paired-end reads after adapter ligation with NEBNext reagents. Mother and child libraries were prepared a month apart and sequenced in separate runs to prevent cross-contamination. For each donor, somewhere between roughly 500,000 and 2,100,000 distinct TCR beta clonotypes were identified. Naive TCR beta clonotypes were estimated from low-frequency clonotypes matched to each donor's FACS-determined naive share, without sorting.

Sequenced input: blood. The rearrangement combines TRBV20-1 with TRBJ1-1; there is no confident call for the D gene. This sequence originates from a woman between 40 and 55 years old in good health. The CDR3 corresponds to CSARDTGRAGTEAFF. Here is the DNA: TGCAGTGCTAGAGATACTGGGAGGGCTGGTACTGAAGCTTTCTTT.